This entry describes one T cell receptor (beta chain). This receptor's antigen is unknown. Qualities for individual bases were not recorded, and no much larger clone is one base off. V is pruned by 3 bases and J by 7 bases, leaving 11 bases of the junction without a gene match. Reading from cysteine to phenylalanine, the CDR3 counts 18 amino acids. Left in the record is the CDR3 DNA by itself, 54 bases read in frame from the first base. CDR1 is given as MGHRA and CDR2 as YSYEKL, both from the germline V gene. This record belongs to a study of blood T cells in healthy people across ages (dated by TCRdb to the mid-2010s). In the study overall: In model experiments, template switching captured roughly one uniquely barcoded TCR beta cDNA molecule for every two T cells. Using deep sequencing normalized with unique cDNA molecular identifiers, the study measured how TCR beta repertoire diversity changes with age. Donors were grouped into four age groups: young (average 16 years), middle-aged (39), aged (around 60) and long-lived (just over 80). To avoid experimental bias, donors of different ages were distributed randomly across sequencing lanes. For two donors (one aged 18 to 30 and one aged 80 or older), the study analyzed two additional independent replicas of 1 million unique cDNA reads from the same blood draw.

Results the study describes overall, beyond this receptor: The CMV infection status of donors was not known, potentially confounding age-related changes in expanded clonotypes. A strong correlation was found between observed TCR beta diversity and the percentage of naive T cells measured by flow cytometry. Conclusive comparison of naive and antigen-experienced compartments was prevented by the profiling of bulk unsorted PBMCs. As age increased, observed TCR beta diversity per million T cells dropped in a roughly linear way, and a significant reduction was already evident by age around 41. Estimates of total diversity based on one million sequenced T cells were considered lower bounds and underestimates. Compared with the aged group, the long-lived group had more naive CD4+ T cells, fewer expanded clones and increased TCR diversity, suggesting age selection.

The approximately 39 donors, aged about 6 to 90 years, were systemically healthy Caucasian individuals from Russia. Ten milliliters of peripheral blood were drawn from each donor into EDTA-treated Vacutainer tubes. Ficoll-Paque density-gradient centrifugation was used to isolate PBMCs, with at least 6.5 million obtained per sample. Trizol reagent was used to extract total RNA from the PBMCs, yielding at least 6 micrograms per sample. The percentages of naive CD45RAhigh/CD27high T cells were determined by flow cytometry on a PBMC aliquot from every donor. The library came from 5' RACE. Sequencer: Illumina HiSeq 2500. A second PCR of about 6 to 11 cycles was run with a J-beta primer mix and a sample-barcoded 5' primer. Each TCR beta cDNA molecule received a unique molecular identifier from a template-switch 5' adaptor carrying 12 random nucleotides. Each sample yielded at least 3 million CDR3-containing paired-end reads. The Mint cDNA synthesis kit, primed by a TRBC-specific oligonucleotide, was used to synthesize first-strand cDNA from all RNA. After uracil-DNA glycosylase treatment, a first 18-cycle PCR used universal primers M1SS and BC2_uni_R on all cDNA. The study's processing was this. Normalization of each sample was performed by random selection of 1 million high-quality reads, each carrying a distinct molecular identifier. Instead of being binned into consensus sequences, reads that shared molecular identifiers were thrown out. CDR3 identification, clonotype clustering and error correction used MiTCR with a Q25 quality threshold and the strictest error-elimination algorithm. Lower-bound total TCR beta diversity was estimated with a nonparametric unseen species model using Euler transformation. The public reads were run again by TCRdb, first through fastp at Q25 and then through MiXCR, and only productive beta chains were kept. All rows with the same CDR3 protein become a single entry with the most common DNA and genes. The V and J calls here are based on TCRdb, not the publication. Counted in this sample were about a million distinct CDR3 sequences; roughly 50% of them appeared once. The ten largest clones add up to about a fifth of the sample.

The sequence derives from a woman in her fifties or sixties in good health. The specimen was blood. The rearranged segments are TRBV4-1 and TRBJ2-2, with TRBD2 matching 13 junction bases. The nucleotide sequence reads TGCGCCAGCAGCCACCCACACGGACTAGCGGGAGCTGTCGGGGAGCTGTTTTTT. It specifies CASSHPHGLAGAVGELFF.